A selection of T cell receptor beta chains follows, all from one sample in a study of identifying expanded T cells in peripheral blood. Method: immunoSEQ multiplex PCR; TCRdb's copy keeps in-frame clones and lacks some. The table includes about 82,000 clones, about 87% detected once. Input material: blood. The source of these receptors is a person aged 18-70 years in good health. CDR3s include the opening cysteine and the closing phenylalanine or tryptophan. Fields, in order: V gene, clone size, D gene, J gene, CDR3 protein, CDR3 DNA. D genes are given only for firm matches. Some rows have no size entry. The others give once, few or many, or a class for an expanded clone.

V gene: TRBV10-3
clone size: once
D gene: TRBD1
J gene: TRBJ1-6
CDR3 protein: CAISESGQGAVRSPLHF
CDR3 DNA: TGTGCCATCAGTGAGTCGGGACAGGGGGCCGTTCGTTCACCCCTCCACTTT

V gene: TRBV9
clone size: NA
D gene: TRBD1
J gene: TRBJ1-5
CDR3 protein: CASSVGTVGQPQHF
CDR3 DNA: TGTGCCAGCAGCGTCGGGACAGTCGGTCAGCCCCAGCATTTT

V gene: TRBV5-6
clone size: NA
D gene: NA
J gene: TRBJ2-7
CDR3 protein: CASSPALGSWYEQYF
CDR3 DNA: TGTGCCAGCAGCCCCGCTCTGGGAAGCTGGTACGAGCAGTACTTC

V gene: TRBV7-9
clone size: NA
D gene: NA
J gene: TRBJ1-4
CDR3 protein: CASSPRRATNEKLFF
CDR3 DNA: TGTGCCAGCAGCCCTCGGCGGGCAACTAATGAAAAACTGTTTTTT

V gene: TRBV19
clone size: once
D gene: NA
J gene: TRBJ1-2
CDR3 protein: CASSIRAEGYGYTF
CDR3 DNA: TGTGCCAGTAGTATCCGGGCGGAAGGGTATGGCTACACCTTC

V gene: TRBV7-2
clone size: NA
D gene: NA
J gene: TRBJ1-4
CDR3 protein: CASSLGVNEKLFF
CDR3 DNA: TGTGCCAGCAGCTTAGGGGTAAATGAAAAACTGTTTTTT

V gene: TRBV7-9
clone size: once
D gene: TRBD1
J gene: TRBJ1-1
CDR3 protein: CASSLVMGTGGTTEAFF
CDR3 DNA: TGTGCCAGCAGCTTAGTAATGGGGACAGGGGGGACGACTGAAGCTTTCTTT

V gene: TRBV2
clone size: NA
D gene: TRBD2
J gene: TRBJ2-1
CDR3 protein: CASLRTSGPYNEQFF
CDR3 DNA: TGTGCCAGCCTGAGGACTAGCGGGCCTTACAATGAGCAGTTCTTC

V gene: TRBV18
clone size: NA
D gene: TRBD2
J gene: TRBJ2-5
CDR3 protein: CASSPRVAGPLEKTQYF
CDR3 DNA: TGTGCCAGCTCACCGCGGGTAGCGGGGCCCCTCGAAAAGACCCAGTACTTC

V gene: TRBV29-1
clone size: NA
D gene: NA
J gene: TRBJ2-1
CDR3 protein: CSVEWLSSYNEQFF
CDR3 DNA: TGCAGCGTTGAGTGGCTAAGCTCCTACAATGAGCAGTTCTTC

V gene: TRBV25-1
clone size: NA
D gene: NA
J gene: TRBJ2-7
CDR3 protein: CASSVRQAGTPPLEQYF
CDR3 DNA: TGTGCCAGCAGTGTCCGCCAGGCCGGGACTCCGCCTCTCGAGCAGTACTTC

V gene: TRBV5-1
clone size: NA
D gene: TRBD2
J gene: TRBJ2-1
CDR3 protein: CASMDGSGYNEQFF
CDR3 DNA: TGCGCCAGCATGGACGGTAGCGGGTACAATGAGCAGTTCTTC

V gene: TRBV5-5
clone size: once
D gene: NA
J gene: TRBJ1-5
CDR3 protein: CASSLNGDSNQPQHF
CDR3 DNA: TGTGCCAGCAGCTTGAACGGAGATAGCAATCAGCCCCAGCATTTT

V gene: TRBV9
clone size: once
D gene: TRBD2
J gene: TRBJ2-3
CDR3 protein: CASSPPLGGAGGVPDTQYF
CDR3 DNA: TGTGCCAGCAGCCCTCCACTCGGGGGTGCGGGAGGGGTCCCAGATACGCAGTATTTT

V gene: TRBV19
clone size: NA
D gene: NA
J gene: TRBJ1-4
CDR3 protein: CASSIRRNEKLFF
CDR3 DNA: TGTGCCAGTAGTATAAGACGAAATGAAAAACTGTTTTTT

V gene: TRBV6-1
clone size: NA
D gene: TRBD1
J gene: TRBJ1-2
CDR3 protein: CASRRTGVSYGYTF
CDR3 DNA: TGTGCCAGCAGGAGGACAGGGGTATCCTATGGCTACACCTTC

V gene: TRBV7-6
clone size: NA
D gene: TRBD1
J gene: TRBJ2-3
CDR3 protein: CASSLGGTGRTDTQYF
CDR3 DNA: TGTGCCAGCAGCTTAGGGGGGACAGGTCGCACAGATACGCAGTATTTT

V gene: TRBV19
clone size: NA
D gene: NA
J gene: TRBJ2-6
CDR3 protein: CASSIEKAGANVLTF
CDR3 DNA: TGTGCCAGTAGTATAGAGAAGGCTGGGGCCAACGTCCTGACTTTC

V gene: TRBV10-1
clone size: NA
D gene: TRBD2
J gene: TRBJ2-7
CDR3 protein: CASSEWREEGEQYF
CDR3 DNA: TGCGCCAGCAGTGAGTGGCGGGAGGAAGGAGAGCAGTACTTC

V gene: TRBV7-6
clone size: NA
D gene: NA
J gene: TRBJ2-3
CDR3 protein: CASSFPPTQYF
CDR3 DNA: TGTGCCAGCAGCTTTCCCCCCACGCAGTATTTT

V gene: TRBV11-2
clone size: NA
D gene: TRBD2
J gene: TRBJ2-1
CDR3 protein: CASSLVLALAGEQFF
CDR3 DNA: TGTGCCAGCAGCTTAGTCCTCGCTCTAGCGGGGGAGCAGTTCTTC

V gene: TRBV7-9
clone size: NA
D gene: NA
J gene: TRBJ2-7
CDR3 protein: CASGQGSYEQYF
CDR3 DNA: TGTGCCAGCGGCCAGGGGTCCTACGAGCAGTACTTC

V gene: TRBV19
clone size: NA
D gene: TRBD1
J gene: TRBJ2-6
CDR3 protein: CASRNSGTGVRRGANVLTF
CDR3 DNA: TGTGCCAGTAGAAATTCCGGAACAGGGGTGCGTCGAGGGGCCAACGTCCTGACTTTC